The TCR beta chain under discussion was sequenced for a study of persistence of HIV-infected CD4 T cells (TCRdb year 2020). The study in broad terms: CMV- and HIV-1 Gag-responding CD4+ T cells were isolated from ART-treated individuals so that antigen-driven clonal expansion of HIV-1-infected cells could be examined. The median time the participants had spent on suppressive ART was 7 to 9 years. Peripheral blood samples of up to roughly 180 mL were collected at multiple time points, except for a couple of participants, who underwent leukapheresis at a single time point. The clonality of all cells in each sorted population was assessed by TCRbeta sequencing, whereas the clonality of infected cells was assessed by proviral sequencing. For the TCR cluster analysis across participants, 8 or 9 participants were included for CMV and six or seven participants for Gag.

What the treatment or condition label conveys for this sample: suppressive antiretroviral therapy. Lysates of CMV-infected fibroblasts at about 10 ug/mL were used to stimulate the cells. Memory populations depleted of antigen-responding cells were obtained by sorting nonresponding CD40L-negative CD69-negative CD45RO-high memory CD4+ T cells. HIV-1-infected adults in whom suppressive ART had been started during chronic infection were enrolled as participants. Plasma HIV-1 RNA had been undetectable (below 50 copies/mL) in participants for at least 4 years. To be included, participants needed a CD4+ T cell count above 400 cells/uL and a positive CMV serology. Before stimulation, PBMCs were isolated using density centrifugation and then depleted of CD8+ T cells. Stimulation of CD8-depleted PBMCs was carried out for approximately 18 hours with anti-CD28/CD49d costimulation, CD40-blocking antibody and enfuvirtide, to prevent new infections. Sorting was done on either a Beckman Coulter MoFlo Legacy or an XDP sorter, and propidium iodide was used to exclude dead cells. For samples with more than one million cells, genomic DNA was extracted with the QIAamp DNA Mini Kit, and for all other samples the Quick-DNA Microprep Kit was used.

The CDR3, cysteine through phenylalanine, is 15 amino acids long. The DNA shown is the 45-base CDR3, in frame from base 1. The germline V gene yields SGHVS for CDR1 and FNYEAQ for CDR2. V loses 5 bases of germline sequence and J loses 0 bases, and the interval between the two ends is 13 bases. This clone was detected a few times. What antigen it recognizes has not been identified. Base-call qualities are not available, and no considerably larger clone is one nucleotide away. TCRbeta repertoires were sequenced from genomic DNA with the immunoSEQ hsTCRB assay version 4 in survey mode. For TCRbeta sequencing, genomic DNA was diluted to around 9.9 ng/uL, with up to 1 ug used per sample. In the original analysis: TCRbeta data analysis was done in ImmunoSeq Analyzer 3.0, and diversity was calculated on productive nucleotide rearrangements. Lower-bound TCR diversity was estimated with the improved Chao index, and clonality with the Gini coefficient using the Immunarch R package. Different nucleotide rearrangements encoding the same CDR3beta amino acid sequence were counted as distinct clonotypes. Differential abundance analysis identified TCRbeta sequences significantly enriched in antigen-responding cells relative to anti-CD3/anti-CD28-activated cells. GLIPH2 clustered TCRs by predicted peptide-MHC specificity, both within individual participants and across merged participant data sets. TCRdb took this table from immuneACCESS and kept in-frame rearrangements with V and J called. Such tables lack part of the clones; where checked against another copy, unresolved V genes explain under half of the gap, and the rest is unexplained. The DNA was the basis for D and trimming; V, J and clone size are from that table. The sample table holds fewer than 35,000 clones, of which 82% were seen once. The ten largest clones represent 5% to 7.5% of the sample.

The study at large found these results: The study involved few individuals and tested only a limited range of antigens. Restriction of bulk TCR analyses to the rare CMV-responding cells that actually carried HIV-1 proviruses was not possible. Degenerate expanded CDR3beta sequences were enriched in antigen-responding cells, suggesting convergent selection of CD4+ responses to CMV and Gag. TCRbeta richness in CMV- and Gag-responding cells was significantly lower than in anti-CD3/anti-CD28-responding cells; CMV-responding cells had higher oligoclonality than CD3/CD28-stimulated and Gag-responding cells. TCR oligoclonality correlated with proviral oligoclonality within the same sorted populations.

The chain is made from TRBV7-6 and TRBJ1-1; the D gene identity is not certain. This sample comprised CD4+ T cells sorted from PBMCs after 18-hour stimulation, obtained from a patient who received antiretroviral therapy. The cell subset or site label corresponds to: CD40L-CD69- CD45RO-high memory CD4 T cells not responding to CMV lysate. This sequence was found in an adult woman with HIV who was CMV-seropositive. The encoded CDR3 is CASSLERHLNTEAFF. The DNA is as follows: TGTGCCAGCAGCCTTGAGAGACACCTGAACACTGAAGCTTTCTTT. The variable domain in full, with residues beyond the CDR3 obtained from the reference TRBV7-6 and TRBJ1-1 genes, is GAGVSQSPRYKVTKRGQDVALRCDPISGHVSLYWYRQALGQGPEFLTYFNYEAQQDKSGLPNDRFSAERPEGSISTLTIQRTEQRDSAMYRCASSLERHLNTEAFFGQGTRLTVV.